The sequence of this T cell receptor (beta chain) was determined in a study of OX40 agonist ivuxolimab in advanced cancers. On the study more broadly: Patients received intravenous ivuxolimab every 2 weeks at 0.01 to 10 mg/kg.

The data were produced by immunoSEQ multiplex PCR, yet TCRdb's version contains in-frame clones alone and is incomplete. This table holds around 150,000 clones, approximately 94% found once. General study findings and limits: CD4+ and CD8+ T cells in blood underwent clonal expansion by week 6 at 0.1 to 3.0 mg/kg.

Regarding this clone: The antigen is unknown.

The specimen comprised CD4+ or CD8+ T cells sorted from blood, sampled in a trial of the OX40 agonist ivuxolimab. The source of this sequence is an adult with an advanced solid tumor such as melanoma, head and neck, liver or kidney cancer.

In DNA form, the CDR3 reads TGTGCCAGCAGCGTGAGGACTAGCGGGAGATCCCATGAGCAGTTCTTC. Amino acid sequence: CASSVRTSGRSHEQFF. The chain joins TRBV9 to TRBJ2-1; 13 bases line up with TRBD2. Germline V gives CDR1 SGDLS, CDR2 YYNGEE. Trimming at V came to 2 bases and at J to 8 bases, leaving 7 bases not matched to a gene. The CDR3 is made up of 16 amino acids.